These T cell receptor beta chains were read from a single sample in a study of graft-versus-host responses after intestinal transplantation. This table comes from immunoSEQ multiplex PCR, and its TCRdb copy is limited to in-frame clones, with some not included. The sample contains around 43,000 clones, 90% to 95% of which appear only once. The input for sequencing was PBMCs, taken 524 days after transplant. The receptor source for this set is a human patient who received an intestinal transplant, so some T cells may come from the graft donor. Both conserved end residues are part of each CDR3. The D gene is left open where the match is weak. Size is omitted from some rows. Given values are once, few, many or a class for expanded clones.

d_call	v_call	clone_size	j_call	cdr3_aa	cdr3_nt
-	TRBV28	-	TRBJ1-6	CASSLPRDNSPLHF	TGTGCCAGCAGTTTACCCAGAGATAATTCACCCCTCCACTTT
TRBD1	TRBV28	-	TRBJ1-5	CASSPGQGWQPQHF	TGTGCCAGCAGCCCCGGACAGGGATGGCAGCCCCAGCATTTT
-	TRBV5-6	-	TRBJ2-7	CASSSGLYEQYF	TGTGCCAGCAGCTCCGGACTCTACGAGCAGTACTTC
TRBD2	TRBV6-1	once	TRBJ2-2	CASSGLANTGELFF	TGTGCCAGCAGTGGACTAGCAAACACCGGGGAGCTGTTTTTT
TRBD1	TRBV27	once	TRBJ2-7	CASSMGQGYEQYF	TGTGCCAGCAGTATGGGACAGGGCTACGAGCAGTACTTC
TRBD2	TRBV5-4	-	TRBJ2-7	CASSLTSGSSYEQYF	TGTGCCAGCAGCTTGACTAGCGGGAGCTCCTACGAGCAGTACTTC
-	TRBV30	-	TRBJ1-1	CAWSVSPMNTEAFF	TGTGCCTGGAGTGTCAGCCCTATGAACACTGAAGCTTTCTTT
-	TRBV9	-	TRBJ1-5	CASSVSDRDLGRVDQPQHF	TGTGCCAGCAGCGTATCCGATCGGGACTTGGGGAGGGTAGATCAGCCCCAGCATTTT
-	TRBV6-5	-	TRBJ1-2	CASSYSQVGGDYGYTF	TGTGCCAGCAGTTACTCTCAGGTGGGCGGTGACTATGGCTACACCTTC
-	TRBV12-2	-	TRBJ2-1	CASRLAPYTLWRDYYNEQFF	TGTGCAAGTCGCTTAGCTCCATACACCTTGTGGAGGGACTACTACAATGAGCAGTTCTTC
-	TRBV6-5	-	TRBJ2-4	CASTGAKNIQYF	TGTGCCAGCACGGGGGCCAAAAACATTCAGTACTTC
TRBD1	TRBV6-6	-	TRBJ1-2	CASRQGPYGYTF	TGTGCCAGCAGACAGGGGCCTTATGGCTACACCTTC
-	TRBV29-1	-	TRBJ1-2	CSVVATGRHYGYTF	TGCAGCGTTGTGGCCACGGGACGGCACTATGGCTACACCTTC
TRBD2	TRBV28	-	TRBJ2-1	CASRGGSRYNEQFF	TGTGCCAGCAGGGGCGGGAGCCGCTACAATGAGCAGTTCTTC
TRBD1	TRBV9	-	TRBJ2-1	CASSVDRDRGYNEQFF	TGTGCCAGCAGCGTAGACCGGGACAGGGGTTACAATGAGCAGTTCTTC
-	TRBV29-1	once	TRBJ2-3	CSVGQSTDTQYF	TGCAGCGTCGGACAGAGCACAGATACGCAGTATTTT
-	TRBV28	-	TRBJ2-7	CASSLLTESYEQYF	TGTGCCAGCAGTTTGCTGACTGAATCCTACGAGCAGTACTTC
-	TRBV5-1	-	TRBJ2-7	CASSYHSYEQYF	TGCGCCAGCAGCTACCACTCCTACGAGCAGTACTTC
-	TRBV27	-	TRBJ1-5	CASSIRPNQPQHF	TGTGCCAGCAGTATTAGGCCCAATCAGCCCCAGCATTTT
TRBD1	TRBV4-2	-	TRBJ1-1	CASSQLTGGTTLGMNTEAFF	TGTGCCAGCAGCCAACTTACAGGGGGTACGACCCTAGGCATGAACACTGAAGCTTTCTTT
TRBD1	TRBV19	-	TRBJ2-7	CASSSSGTGGREQYF	TGTGCCAGTAGTTCGTCCGGGACAGGGGGTAGGGAGCAGTACTTC
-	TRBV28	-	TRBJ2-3	CASSFGTGDTDTQYF	TGTGCCAGCAGTTTTGGAACTGGGGACACAGATACGCAGTATTTT
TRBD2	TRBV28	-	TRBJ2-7	CASSLTKAGDTSYEQYF	TGTGCCAGCAGTTTAACCAAAGCGGGAGACACGTCCTACGAGCAGTACTTC
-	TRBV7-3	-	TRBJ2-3	CASSLRGDGRTDTQYF	TGTGCCAGCAGCTTAAGGGGGGACGGTCGCACAGATACGCAGTATTTT
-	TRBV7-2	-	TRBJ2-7	CASSNRDLGYEQYF	TGTGCCAGCAGCAATAGGGACTTGGGCTACGAGCAGTACTTC
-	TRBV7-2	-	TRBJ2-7	CASSLRAGLTYEQYF	TGTGCCAGCAGCTTAAGGGCAGGGCTAACCTACGAGCAGTACTTC
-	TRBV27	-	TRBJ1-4	CASSLSAGANEKLFF	TGTGCCAGCAGTTTATCTGCCGGGGCCAATGAAAAACTGTTTTTT
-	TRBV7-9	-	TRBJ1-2	CASSLQLNYGYTF	TGTGCCAGCAGCCTACAATTAAACTATGGCTACACCTTC